A selection of T cell receptor beta chains follows, all from one sample in a study of CD8 T cells in Susac syndrome. TCRdb redid the calling of the immunoSEQ multiplex PCR reads with MiXCR, one entry per CDR3 protein. The sample lists around 200,000 distinct CDR3 sequences; over 85% were seen once. The source material was CD4+ T cells from PBMCs. The receptors derive from a human donor in good health. Both conserved end residues are part of each CDR3. D genes are given only for firm matches. Size is omitted from some rows. Given values are once, few, many or a class for expanded clones.

TGTGCCTGCGGACAGGGCTCGGATCAGCCCCAGCATTTT	CACGQGSDQPQHF	TRBJ1-5	TRBV30	.	TRBD1
TGTGCCTGGAGTGTGACAGGGGTTGGCTACACCTTC	CAWSVTGVGYTF	TRBJ1-2	TRBV30	.	TRBD1
TGCAGTGCTAGAGATGCGCGGGGGGCGTCAGATACGCAGTATTTT	CSARDARGASDTQYF	TRBJ2-3	TRBV20-1	.	TRBD2
TGTGCCAGCAGTGTAACAGGGCCAGAGACCCAGTACTTC	CASSVTGPETQYF	TRBJ2-5	TRBV2	once	.
TGCAGCGTTTCGGATGAAAAACTGTTTTTT	CSVSDEKLFF	TRBJ1-4	TRBV29-1	.	.
TGCGCCAGCAGTCAACCCCGGACCGGTCAATACGAGCAGTACTTC	CASSQPRTGQYEQYF	TRBJ2-7	TRBV23-1	.	.
TGTGCCAGCAGCTCCCCCCGGGAGAACACCGGGGAGCTGTTTTTT	CASSSPRENTGELFF	TRBJ2-2	TRBV5-4	.	.
TGTGCCAGCAGACGGCGATTAGCGGGAGGGCCTGAGACCCAGTACTTC	CASRRRLAGGPETQYF	TRBJ2-5	TRBV2	.	TRBD2
TGTGCCAGCAGCACCTCTGGACAGGCGAACACTGAAGCTTTCTTT	CASSTSGQANTEAFF	TRBJ1-1	TRBV5-6	once	TRBD1
TGTGCCTGGAGTGGACAGCCGGATCAGCCCCAGCATTTT	CAWSGQPDQPQHF	TRBJ1-5	TRBV30	.	.
TGTGCCACCGTACCGGTTTTGGAGGGGAGCAGCAATCAGCCCCAGCATTTT	CATVPVLEGSSNQPQHF	TRBJ1-5	TRBV7-9	.	.
TGTGCCAGTGCAGAAAGTATGAACACTGAAGCTTTCTTT	CASAESMNTEAFF	TRBJ1-1	TRBV9	.	.
TGTGCCAGCAGTTTATCTCGGGAGCAGTACTTC	CASSLSREQYF	TRBJ2-7	TRBV12-3/TRBV12-4	.	.
TGCGCCAGCAGCTTAGGTGACTACAATGAGCAGTTCTTC	CASSLGDYNEQFF	TRBJ2-1	TRBV5-1	.	.
TGTGCCAGCAGCCAAGCGGACAGGTCGACTGAAGCTTTCTTT	CASSQADRSTEAFF	TRBJ1-1	TRBV3-1	.	TRBD1
TGTGCCAGCAGTACCGACAGCCACTATGGCTACACCTTC	CASSTDSHYGYTF	TRBJ1-2	TRBV6-5	.	.
TGTGCCACCAGTGGGGGATCAGCAGATACGCAGTATTTT	CATSGGSADTQYF	TRBJ2-3	TRBV24-1	once	.
TGTGCCACCAGCAGAGATCTGGCAGGGGGGTCCTACGAGCAGTACTTC	CATSRDLAGGSYEQYF	TRBJ2-7	TRBV15	.	.
TGCAGTGCTAGTTTTGGGCGCGACTATGGCTACACCTTC	CSASFGRDYGYTF	TRBJ1-2	TRBV20-1	.	.
TGTGCCAGCAGCTTCAGTCCGGGACTAGCGGGAGTTAGTGAGCAGTTCTTC	CASSFSPGLAGVSEQFF	TRBJ2-1	TRBV7-2	.	TRBD2
TGTGCCAGCAGTCGCCGGGCCGCTGGCGAGCAGTACTTC	CASSRRAAGEQYF	TRBJ2-7	TRBV6-5	.	.
TGCAGCGTTACCGGTTGGAACACTGAAGCTTTCTTT	CSVTGWNTEAFF	TRBJ1-1	TRBV29-1	once	.
TGTGCCTGGAGCCGGACCAGTATAGAAGCTTTCTTT	CAWSRTSIEAFF	TRBJ1-1	TRBV30	.	.
TGCGCCAGCAGTTTCGACACCCTCCAAGAGACCCAGTACTTC	CASSFDTLQETQYF	TRBJ2-5	TRBV5-1	once	.
TGTGCCAGTTCAGAGCCGGGGGGAGAGACCCAGTACTTC	CASSEPGGETQYF	TRBJ2-5	TRBV19	.	TRBD2
TGTGCCAGCAGTCACCCAAGGGGCTACACCTTC	CASSHPRGYTF	TRBJ1-2	TRBV9	.	.
TGTGCCAGCACCAGGGGAGGGTCCTATAATTCACCCCTCCACTTT	CASTRGGSYNSPLHF	TRBJ1-6	TRBV3-1	.	.
TGCAGTGCTAGAGATTCCTTGACAGATCGAGGGGACGAGCAGTACTTC	CSARDSLTDRGDEQYF	TRBJ2-7	TRBV20-1	.	.
TGTGCCACTCGGGGCCTGGATACGCAGTATTTT	CATRGLDTQYF	TRBJ2-3	TRBV7-2	.	.
TGTGCCAGCAGAAGGGGCCTCGAAGAGACCCAGTACTTC	CASRRGLEETQYF	TRBJ2-5	TRBV3-1	.	.
TGTGCCACCAGCAGAGATCCAGGCTCCTACGAGCAGTACTTC	CATSRDPGSYEQYF	TRBJ2-7	TRBV15	few	.
TGCAGCGTACGGGCGGGCCTCACCGGGGAGCTGTTTTTT	CSVRAGLTGELFF	TRBJ2-2	TRBV29-1	.	.
TGTGCCAGCTCACCGGGTGGACAAGAGACCCAGTACTTC	CASSPGGQETQYF	TRBJ2-5	TRBV18	few	.
TGTGCCAGCAGTTCTGGGTCAAAGCAGTTCTTC	CASSSGSKQFF	TRBJ2-1	TRBV27	.	.
TGCAGTGCTCGGGCCTTGTATAGCAATCAGCCCCAGCATTTT	CSARALYSNQPQHF	TRBJ1-5	TRBV20-1	.	.
TGTGCCAGCAGGGACAGGGCTGGCAATCAGCCCCAGCATTTT	CASRDRAGNQPQHF	TRBJ1-5	TRBV2	.	TRBD1
TGTGCCAGCAGCTCAGGGGGCTTCGAGACCCAGTACTTC	CASSSGGFETQYF	TRBJ2-5	TRBV7-9	.	TRBD1
TGTGCCAGCAGTGTAGGACTCGGCACAGATACGCAGTATTTT	CASSVGLGTDTQYF	TRBJ2-3	TRBV6-1	few	.
TGCAGTGCTAGAGATCTGGTTCGCGGACATGGTGAGACCCAGTACTTC	CSARDLVRGHGETQYF	TRBJ2-5	TRBV20-1	.	.
TGTGCCAGCAGCCAAGCCGACGGGCTGGAGACCCAGTACTTC	CASSQADGLETQYF	TRBJ2-5	TRBV3-1	once	.
TGTGCCAGCAGCCTCGAGCCGGGACTAGTTGAGCAGTTCTTC	CASSLEPGLVEQFF	TRBJ2-1	TRBV7-3	.	TRBD2
TGTGCCAGCAGCCAAGGTAGTACGAACACCGGGGAGCTGTTTTTT	CASSQGSTNTGELFF	TRBJ2-2	TRBV3-1	once	.
TGTGCCAGCAGCCAAGTTGGCGGGATCTACGAGCAGTACTTC	CASSQVGGIYEQYF	TRBJ2-7	TRBV3-1	.	.
TGCAGCGGGTTTGAGAAAACTGAAGCTTTCTTT	CSGFEKTEAFF	TRBJ1-1	TRBV29-1	.	.
TGTGCCAGCAGCTTAACCGGGACAGGTGGTTCTGAGCAGTTCTTC	CASSLTGTGGSEQFF	TRBJ2-1	TRBV11-1	.	TRBD1